These T cell receptor beta chains were read from a single sample in a study of neoadjuvant anti-PD-1 for oral cavity cancer. Assay used: immunoSEQ multiplex PCR; TCRdb lists only in-frame clones, some missing. The table includes fewer than 40,000 clones, 80% to 90% detected once. The source was PBMCs, collected before nivolumab (anti-PD-1) treatment. Every receptor here comes from a person aged 40 to 85 with oral cavity squamous cell carcinoma. Both conserved end residues are part of each CDR3. D genes are given only for firm matches. Clone size is stated in some rows and not others, as once, few, many or a class when expanded.

j_gene	abundance	d_gene	v_gene	CDR3nt	CDR3aa
TRBJ2-7	.	.	TRBV19	TGTGCCAGTAGTATGGCCCCGGACCCCGGGTACGAGCAGTACTTC	CASSMAPDPGYEQYF
TRBJ2-3	once	TRBD2	TRBV7-2	TGTGCCAGCAGCGCGGGACTAGCGGGGGGGCACTTAGATACGCAGTATTTT	CASSAGLAGGHLDTQYF
TRBJ1-6	.	.	TRBV2	TGTGCCAGCATGCAGGAGAGCTATACTTCACCCCTCCACTTT	CASMQESYTSPLHF
TRBJ1-1	.	TRBD1	TRBV7-2	TGTGCCAGCAGCTTAAAGGGACAGGGAACGACTTTCTTT	CASSLKGQGTTFF
TRBJ1-2	once	.	TRBV7-9	TGTGCCAGCAGCTTAGATTCAGGGCGAGTAGACTATGGCTACACCTTC	CASSLDSGRVDYGYTF
TRBJ1-1	.	.	TRBV5-1	TGCGCCAGCAGCTTGTCGGTGGGGTCGAACACTGAAGCTTTCTTT	CASSLSVGSNTEAFF
TRBJ1-2	once	.	TRBV5-1	TGCGCCAGCAGTCCAGGGACGTCGAAGAAGGGCTACACCTTC	CASSPGTSKKGYTF
TRBJ2-2	.	.	TRBV10-3	TGTGCCATCAGTGAGTTATTGGCAGGGGAGGCCGGGGAGCTGTTTTTT	CAISELLAGEAGELFF
TRBJ1-1	.	.	TRBV10-3	TGTGCCATCGGAGGAAGGCTTGGTCAGGTATCTGAAGCTTTCTTT	CAIGGRLGQVSEAFF
TRBJ2-2	.	TRBD1	TRBV7-2	TGTGCCAGCAGCTCCTACAGGGGCACCGGGGAGCTGTTTTTT	CASSSYRGTGELFF
TRBJ2-7	.	TRBD2	TRBV4-3	TGCGCCAGCAGCCAAGACGAGGGAGGGCCCGAGCAGTACTTC	CASSQDEGGPEQYF
TRBJ2-3	.	.	TRBV7-2	TGTGCCAGCAGCCCCGGGCCAGATACGCAGTATTTT	CASSPGPDTQYF
TRBJ1-1	.	.	TRBV7-2	TGTGCCAGCAGCATGGGCCCCCCACCCTCTGAAGCTTTCTTT	CASSMGPPPSEAFF
TRBJ2-7	.	TRBD2	TRBV7-2	TGTGCCAGCAGCTCCGCTGGGCGGGGGAGCTCCTACGAGCAGTACTTC	CASSSAGRGSSYEQYF
TRBJ2-7	.	.	TRBV11-1	TGTGCCAGCAGCTTAAGTCTTCAGGGCAACGAGCAGTACTTC	CASSLSLQGNEQYF
TRBJ2-7	.	.	TRBV7-2	TGTGCCAGCAGTCTGGGGCTAGCGTCCTCCTACGAGCAGTACTTC	CASSLGLASSYEQYF
TRBJ2-5	.	.	TRBV19	TGTGCCAGTAGTACTGGGTACCAAGAGACCCAGTACTTC	CASSTGYQETQYF
TRBJ1-5	.	TRBD1	TRBV10-3	TGTGCCATCAGTGAGAACAGGGGGACACACAATAGCAATCAGCCCCAGCATTTT	CAISENRGTHNSNQPQHF
TRBJ1-1	.	TRBD1	TRBV19	TGTGCCAGTAGTCCTCCGGGACAGGGGTTGTCTTTCTTT	CASSPPGQGLSFF
TRBJ1-1	.	TRBD1	TRBV20-1	TGCAGTGCTACCCCGGGACAGGGATCTTTCTTT	CSATPGQGSFF
TRBJ1-2	.	.	TRBV19	TGTGCCAGTAGTATATCCACTTGGAGCGACTATGGCTACACCTTC	CASSISTWSDYGYTF
TRBJ1-2	few	.	TRBV27	TGTGCCAGCAGTTCGTTCAGGTTTGGAAACTATGGCTACACCTTC	CASSSFRFGNYGYTF
TRBJ1-3	.	.	TRBV4-3	TGCGCCAGCAGCCAAGATCCCGGGGTCTACTCTGGAAACACCATATATTTT	CASSQDPGVYSGNTIYF
TRBJ1-2	.	TRBD1	TRBV27	TGTGCCAGCAGTTGGTCAGGGGGCTCAGGCTATGGCTACACCTTC	CASSWSGGSGYGYTF
TRBJ2-3	few	.	TRBV7-2	TGTGCCAGCAGCCCGGACAGCCTGGGCACAGATACGCAGTATTTT	CASSPDSLGTDTQYF
TRBJ1-2	.	.	TRBV7-8	TGTGCCAGCAGCTTAGAACAGGGTAGGAACTATGGCTACACCTTC	CASSLEQGRNYGYTF
TRBJ1-1	.	TRBD1	TRBV7-3	TGTGCCAGCAGCACCAGACAGGGAAGGGTGAACACTGAAGCTTTCTTT	CASSTRQGRVNTEAFF
TRBJ2-5	.	TRBD2	TRBV27	TGTGCCAGCAAGCTAGCGGGGGCTCAAGAGACCCAGTACTTC	CASKLAGAQETQYF
TRBJ1-2	.	.	TRBV19	TGTGCCAGTAGTATTGAGGGAACCTATGGCTACACCTTC	CASSIEGTYGYTF
TRBJ1-4	.	.	TRBV9	TGTGCCAGCAGCGTGAACAGCGGACCGAACGAAAAACTGTTTTTT	CASSVNSGPNEKLFF
TRBJ1-1	.	.	TRBV6-1	TGTGCCAGCAGTGAATGGGGAACGAACACTGAAGCTTTCTTT	CASSEWGTNTEAFF
TRBJ2-3	.	.	TRBV7-9	TGTGCCAGCAGCTTAAGAGGGGGGGCCTGGTATACGCAGTATTTT	CASSLRGGAWYTQYF
TRBJ1-2	.	.	TRBV5-6	TGTGCCAGCAGCTCAGGGATTAACTATGGCTACACCTTC	CASSSGINYGYTF
TRBJ2-1	.	.	TRBV10-2	TGCGCCAGCAGTGAATCCGTCCAGGAGACTAACTACAATGAGCAGTTCTTC	CASSESVQETNYNEQFF
TRBJ2-3	once	.	TRBV6-5	TGTGCCAGCAGTTACACATTAGTAGGGGGAAGAGATACGCAGTATTTT	CASSYTLVGGRDTQYF
TRBJ2-6	.	.	TRBV2	TGTGCCAGCAGTGTACGTGGCTCTGGGGCCAACGTCCTGACTTTC	CASSVRGSGANVLTF
TRBJ2-7	.	.	TRBV6-1	TGTGCCAGCACCATGGGACGGAACTCCTACGAGCAGTACTTC	CASTMGRNSYEQYF
TRBJ1-2	.	TRBD1	TRBV6-6	TGTGCCAGCAGTTACTCGGGACAGCGTGGCTACACCTTC	CASSYSGQRGYTF
TRBJ1-5	.	TRBD1	TRBV10-3	TGTGCCATCAGTGCGCGGACAGGGAGCAATCAGCCCCAGCATTTT	CAISARTGSNQPQHF
TRBJ2-7	.	TRBD1	TRBV7-2	TGTGCCAGCAGCTTAGGGCAGGGGGCCTACGAGCAGTACTTC	CASSLGQGAYEQYF
TRBJ2-7	.	.	TRBV10-3	TGTGCCATCAGTGACGACAGGAGAACCTACGAGCAGTACTTC	CAISDDRRTYEQYF
TRBJ1-5	.	.	TRBV2	TGTGCCAGCAGGGCCGGGACGACGGGCAATCAGCCCCAGCATTTT	CASRAGTTGNQPQHF
TRBJ2-3	once	.	TRBV11-2	TGTGCCAGCAGCTTAGGGGAGTTCGGGAGAGATACGCAGTATTTT	CASSLGEFGRDTQYF
TRBJ2-7	.	TRBD1	TRBV7-8	TGTGCCAGCAGCCGGGACAGGAACGCCTACGAGCAGTACTTC	CASSRDRNAYEQYF
TRBJ2-7	.	.	TRBV19	TGTGCCAGTAGTATCGGACGGGCCTCCTACGAGCAGTACTTC	CASSIGRASYEQYF
TRBJ1-4	.	.	TRBV7-9	TGTGCCAGCAGCTTTGGGGGGTCTAATGAAAAACTGTTTTTT	CASSFGGSNEKLFF
TRBJ1-5	.	.	TRBV7-2	TGTGCCAGCAGCTTAGGTGCAATTTCTGTGAGCAATCAGCCCCAGCATTTT	CASSLGAISVSNQPQHF
TRBJ2-1	.	TRBD2	TRBV7-9	TGTGCCAGCAGCTGGGGGGGCTACAATGAGCAGTTCTTC	CASSWGGYNEQFF
TRBJ2-6	.	.	TRBV5-1	TGCGCCAGCAGCGCGACATCCGGGGCCAACGTCCTGACTTTC	CASSATSGANVLTF
TRBJ1-4	once	.	TRBV11-3	TGTGCCAGCAGCTTAGCGGACAGCGATTCAACTAATGAAAAACTGTTTTTT	CASSLADSDSTNEKLFF
TRBJ1-5	.	.	TRBV7-2	TGTGCCAGCAAAATGGAAAATAGCAATCAGCCCCAGCATTTT	CASKMENSNQPQHF
TRBJ2-3	.	TRBD1	TRBV7-2	TGTGCCAGCAGCTCCGGGACAGTTAGCACAGATACGCAGTATTTT	CASSSGTVSTDTQYF
TRBJ2-5	.	TRBD1	TRBV7-9	TGTGCCAGCAGCCACAGACAGGGGCGAGAAGAGACCCAGTACTTC	CASSHRQGREETQYF